These T cell receptor beta chains were read from a single sample in a study of T cell responses to AZD1222 COVID-19 vaccine. Sequencing used immunoSEQ multiplex PCR; TCRdb keeps in-frame clones, though not all of them. The table has roughly 99,000 clones, approximately 90% seen once; the top ten hold less than 25%. Sequences were derived from peripheral blood, sampled on day 0 of AZD1222 vaccination. The source is an adult in good health. Both conserved end residues are part of each CDR3. A D gene is named only where the DNA matches it firmly. A row's size may be missing; if present it is once, few, many or a size class.

cdr3_length,j_call,clone_size,d_call,v_call,cdr3_aa,cdr3_nt
13,TRBJ1-1,.,.,TRBV7-9,CASSLDVGTEAFF,TGTGCCAGCAGCTTAGACGTAGGTACTGAAGCTTTCTTT
13,TRBJ1-5,.,.,TRBV19,CASSPRESRPQHF,TGTGCCAGTAGCCCCCGGGAAAGTCGGCCCCAGCATTTT
16,TRBJ2-1,.,.,TRBV5-1,CASSLTALQGQRLEFF,TGCGCCAGCAGCCTAACCGCACTCCAGGGGCAGAGATTAGAGTTCTTC
14,TRBJ2-2,.,TRBD1,TRBV29-1,CSVLTQGITGELFF,TGCAGCGTTCTTACACAGGGGATAACCGGGGAGCTGTTTTTT
15,TRBJ2-5,.,.,TRBV2,CASNEPGRTQETQYF,TGTGCCAGCAACGAACCGGGACGTACCCAAGAGACCCAGTACTTC
16,TRBJ2-2,.,TRBD2,TRBV6-2/TRBV6-3,CASSTGLAGETGELFF,TGTGCCAGCAGTACCGGACTAGCGGGTGAAACCGGGGAGCTGTTTTTT
14,TRBJ2-3,.,.,TRBV10-1,CASAGSLSTDTQYF,TGCGCCAGCGCAGGGTCATTAAGCACAGATACGCAGTATTTT
16,TRBJ1-2,few,.,TRBV3-1/TRBV3-2,CASSQYNTGPDYGYTF,TGTGCCAGCAGCCAATATAATACAGGGCCGGACTATGGCTACACCTTC
13,TRBJ2-1,.,TRBD2,TRBV29-1,CSATSGGAGEQFF,TGCAGCGCGACTAGCGGGGGGGCCGGGGAGCAGTTCTTC
12,TRBJ1-2,.,.,TRBV5-6,CASSSASHGYTF,TGTGCCAGCAGCTCCGCCTCCCATGGCTACACCTTC
13,TRBJ1-1,.,.,TRBV5-1,CASSEDGNTEAFF,TGCGCCAGCAGCGAGGACGGGAACACTGAAGCTTTCTTT
14,TRBJ1-5,once,.,TRBV7-2,CASSLEGQGQPQHF,TGTGCCAGCAGCTTGGAGGGGCAAGGTCAGCCCCAGCATTTT
15,TRBJ2-7,.,TRBD2,TRBV4-2,CASSQEGGDPYEQYF,TGTGCCAGCAGCCAAGAGGGGGGGGACCCCTACGAGCAGTACTTC
14,TRBJ1-5,.,.,TRBV2,CASSAGVNHQPQHF,TGTGCCAGCAGTGCGGGGGTTAATCATCAGCCCCAGCATTTT
17,TRBJ2-7,.,.,TRBV11-2,CASGEFSVLHSSYEQYF,TGTGCCAGTGGAGAGTTCTCAGTTCTACATAGCTCCTACGAGCAGTACTTC
16,TRBJ2-3,.,TRBD2,TRBV4-2,CASSPRLAGGLDTQYF,TGTGCCAGCAGCCCTAGACTAGCGGGGGGCCTAGATACGCAGTATTTT
14,TRBJ1-2,few,TRBD1,TRBV14,CASSPRQGYYGYTF,TGTGCCAGCAGCCCAAGACAGGGCTACTATGGCTACACCTTC
17,TRBJ2-3,.,TRBD2,TRBV4-2,CASSHPRRGGGSDTQYF,TGTGCCAGCAGCCATCCTAGAAGGGGCGGGGGGTCAGATACGCAGTATTTT
12,TRBJ2-1,.,.,TRBV11-2,CASSSAYNEQFF,TGTGCCAGCAGCAGTGCCTACAATGAGCAGTTCTTC
18,TRBJ2-3,.,TRBD2,TRBV19,CASSKFGTRGGNPDTQYF,TGTGCCAGTAGTAAATTCGGGACGCGGGGGGGCAATCCAGATACGCAGTATTTT
13,TRBJ1-1,.,.,TRBV2,CASSGDSLSEAFF,TGTGCCAGCAGTGGTGACAGTTTAAGTGAAGCTTTCTTT
16,TRBJ1-6,once,.,TRBV27,CASSPGPGPYNSPLHF,TGTGCCAGCAGCCCAGGCCCCGGACCCTATAATTCACCCCTCCACTTT
13,TRBJ1-2,.,.,TRBV29-1,CSVDNVQDYGYTF,TGCAGCGTTGATAACGTACAGGACTATGGCTACACCTTC
15,TRBJ1-1,.,.,TRBV6-5,CASSFPGTANTEAFF,TGTGCCAGCAGTTTCCCCGGGACCGCGAACACTGAAGCTTTCTTT
15,TRBJ1-2,.,.,TRBV6-5,CASSYHMQGSYGYTF,TGTGCCAGCAGTTACCATATGCAGGGGTCCTATGGCTACACCTTC
14,TRBJ1-2,once,.,TRBV12-5,CASGLWGNVYGYTF,TGTGCTAGTGGTTTATGGGGCAACGTCTATGGCTACACCTTC
17,TRBJ2-3,once,TRBD2,TRBV7-6,CASSWNLAGGPTDTQYF,TGTGCCAGCAGCTGGAATCTAGCGGGGGGGCCCACAGATACGCAGTATTTT
14,TRBJ2-3,.,TRBD2,TRBV19,CASTTSGAGDTQYF,TGTGCCAGTACTACAAGCGGGGCTGGGGATACGCAGTATTTT
13,TRBJ2-7,.,.,TRBV6-6,CASSTLWGYEQYF,TGTGCCAGCAGTACGCTGTGGGGCTACGAGCAGTACTTC
12,TRBJ1-6,.,.,TRBV11-2,CASSLRNSPLHF,TGTGCCAGCAGCTTACGTAATTCACCCCTCCACTTT
14,TRBJ1-1,.,.,TRBV5-1,CASSSSGANTEAFF,TGCGCCAGCAGCTCTTCCGGGGCCAACACTGAAGCTTTCTTT
17,TRBJ2-7,.,TRBD1,TRBV7-2,CASSLLKQGVLTYEQYF,TGTGCCAGCAGCTTACTTAAACAGGGGGTACTAACCTACGAGCAGTACTTC
14,TRBJ2-7,.,.,TRBV27,CATQKIPSSYEQYF,TGTGCCACCCAAAAGATACCAAGCTCCTACGAGCAGTACTTC
19,TRBJ1-2,.,.,TRBV7-2,CASSLGVPRPINPNYGYTF,TGTGCCAGCAGCTTAGGAGTCCCACGGCCTATCAACCCCAACTATGGCTACACCTTC
15,TRBJ1-1,medium-sized,.,TRBV21-1,CASSITGQGNTEAFF,TGTGCCAGCAGCATTACGGGACAGGGGAACACTGAAGCTTTCTTT
12,TRBJ2-1,.,.,TRBV29-1,CSVRTAGNEQFF,TGCAGCGTACGGACAGCGGGGAATGAGCAGTTCTTC
15,TRBJ1-1,.,.,TRBV15,CATSQDYSLNTEAFF,TGTGCCACCAGCCAGGACTACTCATTGAACACTGAAGCTTTCTTT
19,TRBJ2-3,few,TRBD2,TRBV9,CASSYSGTSGTTRTDTQYF,TGTGCCAGCAGCTACTCCGGGACTAGCGGGACTACTCGCACAGATACGCAGTATTTT
15,TRBJ2-1,.,TRBD2,TRBV4-3,CASSQESGGIDEQFF,TGCGCCAGCAGCCAAGAGAGCGGGGGGATTGATGAGCAGTTCTTC
12,TRBJ2-3,.,TRBD2,TRBV10-1,CASSETSGGLYF,TGCGCCAGCAGTGAAACTAGCGGGGGGCTGTATTTT
15,TRBJ1-3,.,.,TRBV11-2,CASSIKPGPINTIYF,TGTGCCAGCAGCATCAAACCTGGGCCAATAAACACCATATATTTT
14,TRBJ1-2,.,.,TRBV10-3,CAISELKGHYGYTF,TGTGCCATCAGTGAGTTAAAGGGGCACTATGGCTACACCTTC
12,TRBJ1-2,.,.,TRBV6-5,CASKSGGYGYTF,TGTGCCAGCAAGTCCGGAGGATATGGCTACACCTTC
13,TRBJ2-3,.,.,TRBV2,CASESYVSDTQYF,TGTGCCAGCGAGAGTTATGTTTCAGATACGCAGTATTTT
18,TRBJ1-1,few,.,TRBV3-1/TRBV3-2,CASSQGMWAQGIDAEAFF,TGTGCCAGCAGCCAAGGGATGTGGGCGCAGGGGATAGACGCTGAAGCTTTCTTT
14,TRBJ1-2,.,TRBD1,TRBV5-6,CASSMTGENYGYTF,TGTGCCAGCAGCATGACAGGGGAGAACTATGGCTACACCTTC
15,TRBJ2-7,.,.,TRBV29-1,CSVEDGVQQGYEQYF,TGCAGCGTTGAAGACGGGGTCCAACAGGGCTACGAGCAGTACTTC
15,TRBJ1-5,.,.,TRBV7-2,CASSPTIGDIQPQHF,TGTGCCAGCAGCCCCACCATAGGGGACATCCAGCCCCAGCATTTT
15,TRBJ2-7,once,.,TRBV5-1,CASSLAMRGQSEQYF,TGCGCCAGCAGCTTGGCCATGCGGGGACAGAGTGAGCAGTACTTC
16,TRBJ1-2,.,.,TRBV7-9,CASSFAPGQAVYGYTF,TGTGCCAGCAGCTTTGCTCCGGGACAAGCAGTCTATGGCTACACCTTC
16,TRBJ2-7,.,TRBD1,TRBV19,CASTHRPGGHLYEQYF,TGTGCCAGTACCCATCGGCCAGGGGGCCATCTCTACGAGCAGTACTTC
13,TRBJ2-2,.,TRBD1,TRBV27,CASRDRVSGELFF,TGTGCCAGCAGAGACAGGGTATCCGGGGAGCTGTTTTTT